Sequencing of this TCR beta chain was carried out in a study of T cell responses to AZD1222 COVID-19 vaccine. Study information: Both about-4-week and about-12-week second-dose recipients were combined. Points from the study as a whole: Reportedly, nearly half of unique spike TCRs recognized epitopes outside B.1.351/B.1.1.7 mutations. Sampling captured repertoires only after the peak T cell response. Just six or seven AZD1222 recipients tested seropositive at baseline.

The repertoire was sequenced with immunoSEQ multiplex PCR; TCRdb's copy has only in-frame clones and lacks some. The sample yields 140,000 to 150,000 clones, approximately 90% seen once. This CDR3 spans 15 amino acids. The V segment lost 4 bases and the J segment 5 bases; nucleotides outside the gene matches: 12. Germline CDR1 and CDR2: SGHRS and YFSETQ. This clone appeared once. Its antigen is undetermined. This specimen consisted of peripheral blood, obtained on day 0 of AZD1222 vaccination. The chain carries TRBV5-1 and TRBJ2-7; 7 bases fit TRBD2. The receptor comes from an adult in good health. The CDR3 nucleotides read TGCGCCAGCAGCCCCGACTCGGGGCGGGGGAACGAGCAGTACTTC. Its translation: CASSPDSGRGNEQYF.